Below are 31 T cell receptor beta chains sequenced from a single sample in a study of OX40 agonist ivuxolimab in advanced cancers. Clones were read by immunoSEQ multiplex PCR, and TCRdb kept only the in-frame ones, dropping some. The profile shows around 75,000 clones, about nine tenths of them singletons. This specimen consisted of CD4+ or CD8+ T cells sorted from blood, obtained in a trial of the OX40 agonist ivuxolimab. These receptors originate from an adult with an advanced solid tumor such as melanoma, head and neck, liver or kidney cancer.

This CDR3 reads CASSLARGRTEAFF. CDR3 sequence (DNA): TGCGCCAGCAGCTTGGCCAGGGGGCGGACTGAAGCTTTCTTT. The chain recombines TRBV5-1 with TRBJ1-1; TRBD1 matches 8 bases. CDR1 and CDR2 (germline): SGHRS, YFSETQ. The CDR3 extends over 14 amino acids. V lost 0 bases and J lost 5; bases outside the gene matches: 3.

The chain joins TRBV6-5 to TRBJ2-2, with 10 bases that match TRBD2. The CDR3 covers 15 residues. V shed 2 bases and J 4 bases; nucleotides not matched to a gene: 1. The germline V gene encodes CDR1 MNHEY and CDR2 SVGAGI. The CDR3 DNA sequence: TGTGCCAGCAGTTACAGCGGGAGGGCCACCGGGGAGCTGTTTTTT. This gives the protein CASSYSGRATGELFF.

The V gene is TRBV2, the J gene TRBJ1-5; D is unresolved. V was shortened by 8 bases and J by 5 bases, with 7 bases between the two germline ends. This CDR3 comprises 11 residues. Germline V lookup: CDR1 SNHLY, CDR2 FYNNEI. The DNA of the CDR3 is TGTGCCAGCGGCTTTTATCAGCCCCAGCATTTT. Protein: CASGFYQPQHF.

The V gene is TRBV9, the J gene TRBJ2-5, with D tentatively TRBD2 (7 bases). The CDR3 contains 14 residues. The ends were cut back, 5 bases at V and 1 base at J, with 12 bases in the middle. Germline V gene sequence: CDR1 SGDLS, CDR2 YYNGEE. The CDR3 reads CASSGGGLQETQYF. DNA of the CDR3: TGTGCCAGCAGTGGCGGGGGCCTCCAAGAGACCCAGTACTTC.

The rearrangement links TRBV5-5 to TRBJ1-4; D ambiguous. Germline CDR1 SGHKS, CDR2 YYEKEE (reference sequence). Trimming left V 5 bases short and J 0 bases short, with 11 bases between. This CDR3 is built from 15 residues. The CDR3 nucleotides are TGTGCCAGCAGTAGGACCTTCGCAACTAATGAAAAACTGTTTTTT. Translation gives CASSRTFATNEKLFF.

V gene TRBV6-1 combines with J gene TRBJ1-2; TRBD1 agrees at 7 bases. The V gene end was trimmed by 7 bases and the J gene end by 5 bases; junction bases not matched to a gene: 13. There are 15 residues in the CDR3. Germline assignment: CDR1 MNHNS and CDR2 SASEGT. The CDR3: CASTPQEGQPYGYTF. In nucleotides, the CDR3 is TGTGCCAGCACCCCCCAGGAGGGACAGCCGTATGGCTACACCTTC.

The chain links TRBV5-1 to TRBJ1-2; 7 bases line up with TRBD1. CDR1 is SGHRS and CDR2 is YFSETQ in the germline V gene. V lost 2 bases to trimming and J lost 8 bases; unmatched junction nucleotides: 12. This CDR3 contains 15 residues. In DNA, the CDR3 is TGCGCCAGCAGCTTATCCGGGACAGAGATAGAAGGCTACACCTTC. Residues: CASSLSGTEIEGYTF.

This rearrangement joins TRBV5-1 to TRBJ1-2; D gene uncertain. The CDR3 loop spans 14 amino acids. The V and J ends lost 0 bases and 7 bases respectively, with 13 bases between them. Germline V gene sequence: CDR1 SGHRS, CDR2 YFSETQ. CDR3 residues: CASSLEAWDLGYTF. DNA for the CDR3: TGCGCCAGCAGCTTGGAAGCTTGGGATCTTGGCTACACCTTC. The complete variable domain, with remaining parts taken from reference TRBV5-1 and TRBJ1-2, reads KAGVTQTPRYLIKTRGQQVTLSCSPISGHRSVSWYQQTPGQGLQFLFEYFSETQRNKGNFPGRFSGRQFSNSRSEMNVSTLELGDSALYLCASSLEAWDLGYTFGSGTRLTVV.

A word on this clone: Other DNA sequences in this specimen translate into the identical CDR3. The chain recombines TRBV27 with TRBJ1-4; D ambiguous. Looked up from germline, CDR1 is MNHEY and CDR2 is SMNVEV (reference sequence). V was clipped by 6 bases and J by 6 bases, with 14 bases between them. The CDR3 spans 14 residues. CDR3 in amino acids: CASRSRSLYEKLFF. The CDR3 bases are TGTGCCAGCAGGAGCAGATCGCTTTATGAAAAACTGTTTTTT.

The chain employs TRBV5-1 and TRBJ1-1; unclear D gene. Trimming removed 6 bases from V and 1 base from J, with 10 bases in between. The CDR3 sequence is 13 residues long. Germline assignment: CDR1 SGHRS and CDR2 YFSETQ. The CDR3 region is CASNGRGNTEAFF. The CDR3 DNA sequence: TGCGCCAGCAATGGGCGGGGGAACACTGAAGCTTTCTTT.

The J gene is TRBJ1-2, the V gene TRBV7-2; 7 bases line up with TRBD1. Germline values: CDR1 SGHTA, CDR2 FQGNSA. V shed 1 base, J shed 0 bases, and the junction held 8 bases outside the gene matches. The CDR3 has 17 residues. The DNA of the CDR3 is TGTGCCAGCAGCTTAGTAGGTGGGCAGGGGGCTAACTATGGCTACACCTTC. Translated: CASSLVGGQGANYGYTF.

This chain's CDR3 is CASSAGTLGSPLHF. The CDR3 nucleotides read TGTGCCAGCAGCGCCGGGACATTAGGGTCACCCCTCCACTTT. V and J are TRBV2 and TRBJ1-6, with D possibly being TRBD1 (6 bases). Trimming took 6 bases from V and 10 from J, leaving 16 bases between them. Germline CDR1 is SNHLY and CDR2 is FYNNEI. This CDR3 contains 14 residues.

The rearrangement links TRBV6-5 to TRBJ2-2, with D perhaps matching TRBD1 (5 bases). CDR3 size: 13 residues. Per the germline V gene, CDR1 is MNHEY and CDR2 is SVGAGI. The V end was cut by 4 bases, the J end by 7 bases, with 10 bases between. The DNA of the CDR3 is TGTGCCAGCAGTTTTAGGGGTGGCGGGGAGCTGTTTTTT. Translated, it gives CASSFRGGGELFF.

The chain links TRBV5-6 to TRBJ1-6, with D unclear. The CDR3 has 14 residues. V lost 1 base and J 9 bases, leaving 11 bases between the germline ends. Germline CDR1 is SGHDT and CDR2 is YYEEEE. CDR3 in amino acids: CASSLNEPASPLHF. In DNA form, the CDR3 reads TGTGCCAGCAGCTTGAACGAGCCCGCTTCACCCCTCCACTTT.

The chain links TRBV11-3 to TRBJ1-1, with TRBD1 identical over 8 bases. J gave up 4 bases and V 5 bases, and 12 bases lay outside the gene matches. The CDR3 is 16 residues long. The germline gives CDR1 SGHNT, CDR2 YENEEA. DNA for the CDR3: TGTGCCAGCAGCAACACCTGGACAGGGTTTGGCACTGAAGCTTTCTTT. This gives the protein CASSNTWTGFGTEAFF.

The chain couples TRBV30 to TRBJ1-5; tentatively, D is TRBD1 (5 bases). Germline V gene data show CDR1 as GTSNPN and CDR2 as SVGIG (reference sequence). The CDR3 is 15 amino acids. V was pared by 4 bases and J by 9 bases, with 22 bases between. The CDR3 DNA sequence: TGTGCCTGGACGAGGTCTGGAGGGGACTCCCGGCCCCAGCATTTT. It translates to CAWTRSGGDSRPQHF.

CDR3 sequence reads: CASGGVAQYF. DNA of the CDR3: TGTGCCAGCGGGGGGGTAGCCCAGTACTTC. V usage is TRBV2 and J usage is TRBJ2-5; 7 bases map to TRBD2. Per the germline V gene, CDR1 is SNHLY and CDR2 is FYNNEI. Trimming cost V 8 bases and J 9 bases; bases outside gene matches: 3. The CDR3 has 10 amino acids. The entire variable domain, with the rest obtained from reference TRBV2 and TRBJ2-5, is as follows: EPEVTQTPSHQVTQMGQEVILRCVPISNHLYFYWYRQILGQKVEFLVSFYNNEISEKSEIFDDQFSVERPDGSNFTLKIRSTKLEDSAMYFCASGGVAQYFGPGTRLLVL.

J is TRBJ1-6 and V is TRBV2, with D uncertain. Germline CDR1 reads SNHLY; CDR2 reads FYNNEI. The CDR3 is 15 amino acids. Trimming removed 6 bases from V and 7 bases from J, with 16 bases in between. The DNA of the CDR3 is TGTGCCAGCAGCCCAAGACCCCGCGGGAATTCACCCCTCCACTTT. This codes for CASSPRPRGNSPLHF.

The chain links TRBV19 to TRBJ1-1, with D tentatively TRBD1 (6 bases). This CDR3 has 17 residues. The V and J ends lost 3 bases and 1 base respectively, with 18 bases between them. Germline CDR1 reads LNHDA; CDR2 reads SQIVND (reference sequence). The CDR3 DNA follows: TGTGCCAGTAGTATCGGGACAAACAGAGCCTGGAACACTGAAGCTTTCTTT. Translation: CASSIGTNRAWNTEAFF.

The rearrangement links TRBV5-4 to TRBJ2-3; D not certain. CDR3 length: 15 residues. Trimming left V 0 bases short and J 7 bases short, with 15 bases between. Germline CDR1 reads SGHNT; CDR2 reads YYREEE (reference sequence). CDR3 nucleotides: TGTGCCAGCAGCTTGGATTCTGGCCCAGAAAATACGCAGTATTTT. Its translation is CASSLDSGPENTQYF. Together with reference TRBV5-4 and TRBJ2-3, the CDR3 gives the full variable domain: ETGVTQSPTHLIKTRGQQVTLRCSSQSGHNTVSWYQQALGQGPQFIFQYYREEENGRGNFPPRFSGLQFPNYSSELNVNALELDDSALYLCASSLDSGPENTQYFGPGTRLTVL.

The chain employs TRBV20-1 and TRBJ1-1, with D unclear. Trimming removed 6 bases at V and 12 bases at J, with 17 bases between. The length of the CDR3 is 11 residues. The germline V gene encodes CDR1 DFQATT and CDR2 SNEGSKA (reference sequence). CDR3 in amino acids: CSAMSLPLTFF. CDR3 in DNA: TGCAGTGCCATGTCCTTACCGTTGACTTTCTTT.

The J gene is TRBJ2-1, the V gene TRBV15, with D possibly being TRBD1 (5 bases). The CDR3 runs 14 residues. V lost 5 bases, J lost 9 bases, and 17 bases lay in between. Per the germline V gene, CDR1 is LNHNV and CDR2 is YYDKDF (reference sequence). The CDR3 DNA reads TGTGCCACCAGCGACATAGCCCAGGACACTGAGCAGTTCTTC. This translates into CATSDIAQDTEQFF.

The chain is built from TRBV19 and TRBJ2-5, with 10 bases matching TRBD1. The CDR3 loop spans 15 amino acids. V lost 9 bases to trimming and J lost 0 bases; unmatched junction nucleotides: 7. The germline CDR1 and CDR2 sequences are LNHDA and SQIVND (reference sequence). For the CDR3, the DNA is TGTGCCAGGAAAAGGGACAGGGGACACCAAGAGACCCAGTACTTC. Translating gives CARKRDRGHQETQYF.

This sequence joins TRBV11-3 and TRBJ2-1; TRBD2 aligns across 8 bases. CDR3 length equals 15 residues. The germline V gene encodes CDR1 SGHNT and CDR2 YENEEA. V dropped 5 bases and J dropped 7; count of bases not matched to a gene: 10. The CDR3 sequence: CASSRERGRTNEQFF. CDR3 nucleotides: TGTGCCAGCAGCCGTGAGCGGGGGCGAACAAATGAGCAGTTCTTC.

The chain carries TRBV7-9 and TRBJ1-5; the match to TRBD1 covers 7 bases. The CDR3 contains 17 residues. V was pared by 0 bases and J by 2 bases, with 7 bases of the junction left unmatched. Germline CDR1 reads SEHNR; CDR2 reads FQNEAQ (reference sequence). The CDR3 loop is CASSLAQGGGGNQPQHF. The DNA for the CDR3 is TGTGCCAGCAGCTTAGCGCAAGGAGGGGGCGGCAATCAGCCCCAGCATTTT.

This chain uses TRBV5-8 with TRBJ1-1; D unresolved. The V and J ends lost 7 bases and 0 bases respectively, with 16 bases between them. The V gene's germline CDR1 is SGHTS and CDR2 YDEGEE. The length of the CDR3 is 15 residues. CDR3 residues: CASFLDRLMNTEAFF. CDR3 sequence (DNA): TGTGCCAGCTTCTTGGACCGCCTAATGAACACTGAAGCTTTCTTT.

The chain carries TRBV5-1 and TRBJ1-5; D is possibly TRBD1 (5 bases). The CDR3 contains 14 residues. Germline V gene sequence: CDR1 SGHRS, CDR2 YFSETQ. Trimming took off 3 bases at V and 6 bases at J, with 13 bases between the two ends. The CDR3 DNA follows: TGCGCCAGCAGCTACCGGCAGGGCGGTCAGCCCCAGCATTTT. Translation: CASSYRQGGQPQHF.

The rearrangement uses TRBV7-9 and TRBJ2-3; TRBD2 aligns across 9 bases. Germline V gene data show CDR1 as SEHNR and CDR2 as FQNEAQ (reference sequence). The CDR3 spans 16 residues. Trimming cost V 2 bases and J 2 bases; bases outside gene matches: 5. The CDR3 loop is CASSLSSGGFTDTQYF. Here the CDR3 DNA reads TGTGCCAGCAGCTTAAGCAGCGGGGGGTTCACAGATACGCAGTATTTT.

This chain uses TRBV7-6 with TRBJ2-7; TRBD1 matches 8 bases. From germline, CDR1 is SGHVS and CDR2 FNYEAQ. V shed 3 bases and J 2 bases; nucleotides not matched to a gene: 6. The CDR3 is made up of 15 amino acids. Written as DNA, the CDR3 is TGTGCCAGCAGCTTGAGGCGGACAGGGACCTACGAGCAGTACTTC. Protein: CASSLRRTGTYEQYF.

The V and J genes are TRBV5-1 and TRBJ1-5, with D possibly matching TRBD1 (5 bases). Trimming took off 0 bases at V and 6 bases at J, with 10 bases between the two ends. Germline V gene data show CDR1 as SGHRS and CDR2 as YFSETQ. This CDR3 contains 14 residues. CDR3 coding DNA: TGCGCCAGCAGCTTGGGGGGCAATGGTCAGCCCCAGCATTTT. Translating gives CASSLGGNGQPQHF.

The CDR3 spells CASSEGRQPSLYEQYF. Written as DNA, the CDR3 is TGTGCCAGCAGTGAAGGCCGACAACCTTCCTTATACGAGCAGTACTTC. The chain joins TRBV6-1 to TRBJ2-7; D ambiguous. The CDR3 contains 16 residues. Per germline, CDR1 MNHNS and CDR2 SASEGT. Trimming removed 1 base at V and 4 bases at J, with 17 bases between.